This T cell receptor beta chain was retrieved from a study of shared clonotypes between healthy human individuals (TCRdb year 2020). About the full investigation: A few men and a couple of women, aged 18 to 49 years, made up the cohort. Per donor, leukapheresis produced somewhere between about 0.85 and 9.5 billion PBMCs. For each donor, CD4 naive and CD4 memory were each given three plates, CD8 naive was given two plates, and CD8 memory was given one plate. To estimate repertoire size and how much clonotype sharing occurs between individuals, the study deeply sequenced the blood TCR repertoires of roughly 5 healthy adults. Libraries were prepared and TCR repertoires were sequenced by different laboratories using diverse techniques, in order to increase sequencing depth and limit assay-specific biases.

The donors were healthy, HIV-negative adults with no recently reported acute infections or vaccinations. Every donor was a Caucasian adult living in Nashville, Tennessee, USA. CD4+ T cells were enriched through magnetic negative selection, after which naive cells were positively selected on CD45RA and the remaining negative fraction served as the memory subset. After blood collection by leukapheresis, PBMCs were isolated using Ficoll-Histopaque density gradient centrifugation and then cryopreserved in the vapor phase of liquid nitrogen. Purity and quantity of every magnetically sorted T cell population were checked by analytical flow cytometry. Each sorted fraction had its genomic DNA isolated and then quantified by UV absorbance on a Nanodrop 2000c. TCR CDR3 regions were amplified from genomic DNA by multiplex PCR using the deep immunoSEQ assay. Genomic DNA extracted from each cell subset was distributed evenly over all wells of several immunoSEQ 96-well plates, and each plate served as one replicate. For sorted subsets, roughly 200 ng genomic DNA, equal to about 30,000 T cell genomes, was loaded into each replicate PCR. Purified libraries were quantified with a Qubit 3.0 fluorometer, sized on a Bioanalyzer 2100, and re-quantified with the KAPA Library Quantification kit. A separate single-read 150-cycle Illumina NextSeq 550 flow cell was used to sequence each immunoSEQ 96-well plate. Per the authors' processing: The immunoSEQ output contained only junctional sequences without quality scores, so filtering could not match that applied to full-length reads. Sequences were annotated with PyIR, a Python wrapper for IgBLAST v1.9, using IMGT germline references to assign V/J genes and CDR3. Reads were removed for weak V/J assignments (E-value above 1e-6), missing CDR3, stop codons, out-of-frame junctions, or ambiguous translated residues. V3J clonotypes were defined by identical inferred V gene, J gene, and CDR3 amino acid sequence. To compute the percentage overlap between repertoires, the number of shared unique clonotypes was divided by the size of the smaller repertoire. Three approaches were used to assess repertoire richness: RTK rarefaction, the Chao1 estimator, and Recon v2.1 estimates of unobserved clonotypes. Generation probabilities were computed with OLGA for all TCRbeta clonotypes obtained by the gDNA method from several donors. Drawn from immuneACCESS, this table holds only the in-frame rearrangements with V and J called that TCRdb kept. Clones are partly lost; checked studies trace under half to an unresolved V gene and leave the rest unexplained. The V and J calls and clone size come from that table; D and trimming were worked out from the DNA. The sample has roughly 2 million clones on record, about 94% of them singletons. The ten top clones hold over 0.1% of the sample.

This clone was seen only once. Its antigen remains unidentified. No base quality values were provided; no much bigger clone lies one nucleotide off. The CDR3 spans 19 residues, from the cysteine through the phenylalanine. Of all the DNA, just the CDR3 is kept, 57 bases in frame from base 1. CDR1 and CDR2 are read off the germline V gene as LGHNA and YSLEER. At the junction V is shortened by 0 bases and J by 8 bases; bases outside the gene matches: 16. Points the paper makes about the study in general: Even with the large sequencing depth, rarefaction of the sorted-subset datasets indicated that sequencing was incomplete. Naive subsets generally had larger estimated clonotype richness than memory subsets did. Clonotypes shared by all four sorted-subset donors showed higher generation probabilities than non-shared clonotypes. Because the study included only a small number of donors, the genetic and exposure-history diversity represented was limited. When four donors were compared, the shared fraction of clonotypes was about 5% for naive CD4, approximately 3.3% for naive CD8, 2.3% for memory CD4, and roughly 0.4% for memory CD8. Sampling was limited to blood, and TCR repertoires in tissue likely differ from TCR repertoires in blood. Pairwise subsampling led to the expectation that sequencing depth would affect the degree of clonotype sharing among donors.

The TCR was taken from a man younger than 35 in good health. The sample consisted of naive CD4+ T cells sorted from blood. Taken with the paper, the label for cell subset or site translates to: CD45RA+ positively selected. The chain joins TRBV4-3 to TRBJ1-4, with 9 bases matching TRBD1. The nucleotides are TGCGCCAGCAGCCAAGATGGGAGACAGGGGGATAGTAACTACGAAAAACTGTTTTTT. Translated, it reads CASSQDGRQGDSNYEKLFF.